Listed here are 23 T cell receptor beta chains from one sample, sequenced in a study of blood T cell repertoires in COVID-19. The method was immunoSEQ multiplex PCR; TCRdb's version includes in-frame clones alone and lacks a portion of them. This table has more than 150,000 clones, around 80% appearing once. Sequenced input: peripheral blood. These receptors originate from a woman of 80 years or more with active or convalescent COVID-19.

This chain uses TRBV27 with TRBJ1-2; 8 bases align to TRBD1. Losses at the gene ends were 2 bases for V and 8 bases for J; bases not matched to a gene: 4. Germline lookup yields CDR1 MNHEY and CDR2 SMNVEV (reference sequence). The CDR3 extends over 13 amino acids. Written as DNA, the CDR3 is TGTGCCAGCAGTTTAAGGACAGGGTCAGGCTACACCTTC. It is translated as CASSLRTGSGYTF.

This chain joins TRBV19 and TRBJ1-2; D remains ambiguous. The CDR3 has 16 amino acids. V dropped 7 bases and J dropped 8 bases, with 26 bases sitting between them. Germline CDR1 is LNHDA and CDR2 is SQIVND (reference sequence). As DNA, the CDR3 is TGTGCCAGTACCTCCGTCGGGGAAGTTCTTCGGCCCGGCTACACCTTC. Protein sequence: CASTSVGEVLRPGYTF. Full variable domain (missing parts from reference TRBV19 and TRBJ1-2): DGGITQSPKYLFRKEGQNVTLSCEQNLNHDAMYWYRQDPGQGLRLIYYSQIVNDFQKGDIAEGYSVSREKKESFPLTVTSAQKNPTAFYLCASTSVGEVLRPGYTFGSGTRLTVV.

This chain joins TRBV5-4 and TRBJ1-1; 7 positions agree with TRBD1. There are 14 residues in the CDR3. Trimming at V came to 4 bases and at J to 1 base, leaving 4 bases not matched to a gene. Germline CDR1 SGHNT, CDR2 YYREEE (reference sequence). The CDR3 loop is CASSGGQKNTEAFF. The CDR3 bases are TGTGCCAGCAGCGGGGGACAGAAGAACACTGAAGCTTTCTTT.

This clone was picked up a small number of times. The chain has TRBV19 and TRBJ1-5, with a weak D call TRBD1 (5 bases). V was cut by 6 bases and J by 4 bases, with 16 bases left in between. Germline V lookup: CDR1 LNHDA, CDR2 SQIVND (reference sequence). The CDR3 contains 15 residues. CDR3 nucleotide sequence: TGTGCCAGTAGGGGGCGATCCTTCAAAAATCAGCCCCAGCATTTT. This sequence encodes CASRGRSFKNQPQHF.

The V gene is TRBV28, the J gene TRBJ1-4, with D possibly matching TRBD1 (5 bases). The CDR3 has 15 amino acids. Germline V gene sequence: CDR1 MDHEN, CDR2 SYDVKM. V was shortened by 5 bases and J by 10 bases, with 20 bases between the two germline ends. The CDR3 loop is CASSGMGGEFGKLFF. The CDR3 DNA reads TGTGCCAGCAGTGGGATGGGAGGGGAGTTCGGAAAACTGTTTTTT.

CDR3 residues: CASSLGRGQGYTF. The CDR3 bases are TGCGCCAGCAGTCTAGGAAGGGGGCAGGGCTACACCTTC. The chain links TRBV4-1 to TRBJ1-2, with 7 bases that match TRBD1. This CDR3 contains 13 residues. Germline CDR1 is MGHRA and CDR2 is YSYEKL. J was trimmed by 8 bases and V by 6 bases; bases with no gene match: 9.

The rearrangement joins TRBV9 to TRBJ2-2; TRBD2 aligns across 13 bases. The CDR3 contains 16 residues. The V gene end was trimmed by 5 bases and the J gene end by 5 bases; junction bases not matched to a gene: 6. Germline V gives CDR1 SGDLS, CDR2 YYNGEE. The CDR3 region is CASRGTSGEDTGELFF. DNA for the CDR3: TGTGCCAGCAGGGGGACTAGCGGGGAAGATACCGGGGAGCTGTTTTTT.

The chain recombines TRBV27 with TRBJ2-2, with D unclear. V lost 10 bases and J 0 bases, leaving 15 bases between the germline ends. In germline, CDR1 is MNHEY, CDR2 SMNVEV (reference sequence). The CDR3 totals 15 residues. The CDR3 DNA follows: TGTGCCACCCACCCCCGGGTCTCGAACACCGGGGAGCTGTTTTTT. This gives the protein CATHPRVSNTGELFF.

The CDR3 sequence is CASANAGRTDTQYF. The CDR3, as DNA: TGTGCCAGCGCTAATGCGGGGCGCACAGATACGCAGTATTTT. This chain connects TRBV28 to TRBJ2-3; D is possibly TRBD2 (6 bases). Looked up from germline, CDR1 is MDHEN and CDR2 is SYDVKM. Trimming took off 8 bases at V and 1 base at J, with 13 bases between the two ends. CDR3 size: 14 residues.

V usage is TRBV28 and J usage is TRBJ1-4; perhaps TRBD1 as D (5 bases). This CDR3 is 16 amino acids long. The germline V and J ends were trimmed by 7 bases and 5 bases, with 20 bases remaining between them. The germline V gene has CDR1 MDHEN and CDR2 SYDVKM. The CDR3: CASNPLRGRTNEKLFF. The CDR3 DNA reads TGTGCCAGCAACCCTCTGCGGGGCAGAACGAATGAAAAACTGTTTTTT.

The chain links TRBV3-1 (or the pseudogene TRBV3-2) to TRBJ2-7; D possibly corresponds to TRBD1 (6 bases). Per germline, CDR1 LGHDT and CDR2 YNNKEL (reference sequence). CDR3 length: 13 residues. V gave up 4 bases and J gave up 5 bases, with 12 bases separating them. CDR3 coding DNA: TGTGCCAGCAGCCGCAGGGGTCCCCACGAGCAGTACTTC. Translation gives CASSRRGPHEQYF.

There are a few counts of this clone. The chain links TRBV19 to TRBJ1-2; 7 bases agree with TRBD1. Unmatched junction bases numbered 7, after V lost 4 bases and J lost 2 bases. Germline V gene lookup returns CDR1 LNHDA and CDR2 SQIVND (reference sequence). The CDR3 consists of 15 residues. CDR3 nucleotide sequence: TGTGCCAGTAGTACTCGACAGGGAGAAAACTATGGCTACACCTTC. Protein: CASSTRQGENYGYTF.

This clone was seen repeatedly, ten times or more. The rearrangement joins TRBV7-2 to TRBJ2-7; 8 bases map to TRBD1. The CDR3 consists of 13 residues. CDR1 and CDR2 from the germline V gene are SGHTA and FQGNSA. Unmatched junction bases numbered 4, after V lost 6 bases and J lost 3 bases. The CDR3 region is CASRAGGGYEQYF. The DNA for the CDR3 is TGTGCCAGCAGGGCAGGGGGCGGCTACGAGCAGTACTTC.

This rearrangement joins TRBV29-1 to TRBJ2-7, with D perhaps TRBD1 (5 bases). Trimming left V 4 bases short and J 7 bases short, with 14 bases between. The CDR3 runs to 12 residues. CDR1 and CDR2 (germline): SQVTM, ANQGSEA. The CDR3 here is CSVVSGSREQYF. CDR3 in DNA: TGCAGCGTTGTATCAGGGTCGCGTGAGCAGTACTTC.

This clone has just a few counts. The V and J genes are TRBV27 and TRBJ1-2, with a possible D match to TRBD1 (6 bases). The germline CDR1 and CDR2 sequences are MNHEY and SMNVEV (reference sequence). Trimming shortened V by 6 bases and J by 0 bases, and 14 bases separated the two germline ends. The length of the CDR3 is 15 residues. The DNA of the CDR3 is TGTGCCAGCAGCCCCAACAGGGACCCTAACTATGGCTACACCTTC. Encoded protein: CASSPNRDPNYGYTF.

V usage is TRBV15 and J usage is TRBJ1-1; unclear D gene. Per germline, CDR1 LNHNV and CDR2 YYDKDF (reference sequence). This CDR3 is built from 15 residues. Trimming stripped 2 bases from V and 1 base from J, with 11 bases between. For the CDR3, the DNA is TGTGCCACCAGCAGACAGAGAGGAGCGAACACTGAAGCTTTCTTT. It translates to CATSRQRGANTEAFF.

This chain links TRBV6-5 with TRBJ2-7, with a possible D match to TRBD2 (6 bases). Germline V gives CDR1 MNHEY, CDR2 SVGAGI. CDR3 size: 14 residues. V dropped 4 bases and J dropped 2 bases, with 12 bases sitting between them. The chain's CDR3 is CASSSTGRTYEQYF. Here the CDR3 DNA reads TGTGCCAGCAGTTCCACCGGGAGAACCTACGAGCAGTACTTC.

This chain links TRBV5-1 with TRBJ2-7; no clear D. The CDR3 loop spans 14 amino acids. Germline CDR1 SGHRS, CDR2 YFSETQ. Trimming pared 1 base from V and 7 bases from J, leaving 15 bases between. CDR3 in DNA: TGCGCCAGCAGCTTGTCCTCGAGGAGTAATGAGCAGTACTTC. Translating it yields CASSLSSRSNEQYF.

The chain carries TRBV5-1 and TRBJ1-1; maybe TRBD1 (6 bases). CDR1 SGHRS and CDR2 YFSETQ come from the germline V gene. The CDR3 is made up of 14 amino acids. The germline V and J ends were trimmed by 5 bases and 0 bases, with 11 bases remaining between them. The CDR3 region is CASSPGEMNTEAFF. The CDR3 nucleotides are TGCGCCAGCAGTCCAGGGGAGATGAACACTGAAGCTTTCTTT.

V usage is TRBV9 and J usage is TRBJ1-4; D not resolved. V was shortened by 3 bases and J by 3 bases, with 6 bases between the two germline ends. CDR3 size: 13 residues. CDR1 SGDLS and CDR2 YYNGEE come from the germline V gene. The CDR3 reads CASSGRANEKLFF. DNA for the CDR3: TGTGCCAGCAGCGGTAGAGCTAATGAAAAACTGTTTTTT.

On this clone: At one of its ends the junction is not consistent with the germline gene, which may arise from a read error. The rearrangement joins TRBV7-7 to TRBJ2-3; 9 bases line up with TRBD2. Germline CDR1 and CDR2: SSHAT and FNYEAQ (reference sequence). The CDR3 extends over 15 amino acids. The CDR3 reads CASSRGGGSTDTQYF. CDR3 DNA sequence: TGTGCTAGCAGCCGCGGGGGGGGAAGCACAGATACGCAGTATTTT.

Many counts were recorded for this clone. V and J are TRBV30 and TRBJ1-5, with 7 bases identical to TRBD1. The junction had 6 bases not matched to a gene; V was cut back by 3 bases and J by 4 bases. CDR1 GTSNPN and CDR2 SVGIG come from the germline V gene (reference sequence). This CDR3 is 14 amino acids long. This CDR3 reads CAWSYGTENQPQHF. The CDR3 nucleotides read TGTGCCTGGAGCTATGGGACAGAGAATCAGCCCCAGCATTTT.

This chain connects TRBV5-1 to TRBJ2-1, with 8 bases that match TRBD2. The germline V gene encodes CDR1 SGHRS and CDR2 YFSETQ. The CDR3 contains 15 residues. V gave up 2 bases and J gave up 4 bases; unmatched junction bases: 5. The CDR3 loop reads CASSFQAGVYNEQFF. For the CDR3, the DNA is TGCGCCAGCAGCTTTCAAGCGGGGGTATACAATGAGCAGTTCTTC.